This entry concerns a single TCR beta chain. This entry is derived from a study of blood T cell repertoires in COVID-19. Study background: COVID-19 samples from acute and convalescent phases originated in the United States, Italy and Spain. PBMCs, B-cell-depleted T cells, or T cells provided the cDNA or gDNA that made up the material.

Per the authors' pipeline: The assay estimated nucleated cells by amplifying reference gene primers. Clones were read by immunoSEQ multiplex PCR, and TCRdb kept only the in-frame ones, dropping some. D and trimming were read from the DNA, whereas the V and J calls and clone size are those reported in that table. The sample has about 200,000 clones, approximately 82% seen once; the top ten hold 7% to 10%. The CDR3 runs 12 residues. Germline loops: CDR1 SQVTM, CDR2 ANQGSEA. Trimming cost V 6 bases and J 10 bases; bases outside gene matches: 10. Sequenced material: peripheral blood. This TCR derives from a woman aged 50 to 65 with acute or convalescent COVID-19. V gene TRBV29-1 combines with J gene TRBJ1-1; 8 bases agree with TRBD1. The CDR3 bases are TGCAGCGTACAACTCGACAGGGGCGGAGCTTTCTTT. As protein: CSVQLDRGGAFF. Using reference TRBV29-1 and TRBJ1-1 for the parts outside the CDR3, the full variable domain is SAVISQKPSRDICQRGTSLTIQCQVDSQVTMMFWYRQQPGQSLTLIATANQGSEATYESGFVIDKFPISRPNLTFSTLTVSNMSPEDSSIYLCSVQLDRGGAFFGQGTRLTVV.